Below are 32 T cell receptor beta chains sequenced from a single sample in a study of Ad26.COV2.S vaccination and SARS-CoV-2 variants. Generated by immunoSEQ multiplex PCR, the TCRdb table keeps only in-frame clones and is missing some. The table lists hundreds of thousands of clones, roughly 90% of them singletons, with 12% in the top ten. Treatment meaning: roughly 20 received Ad26.COV2.S at low or high dose, single or two shots; 5 received placebo; per-sample allocation not given. Specimens were obtained on day 63 following the first vaccine or placebo injection. This sample comprised peripheral blood, obtained in a trial of Ad26.COV2.S vaccine versus placebo. The receptor set was obtained from a person aged 18-65 years who received the Ad26.COV2.S COVID-19 vaccine or a placebo.

The chain carries TRBV3-1 (or the pseudogene TRBV3-2) and TRBJ1-2, with 7 bases matching TRBD1. Germline loops: CDR1 LGHDT, CDR2 YNNKEL (reference sequence). This CDR3 has 14 amino acids. V gave up 0 bases and J gave up 5 bases; unmatched junction bases: 3. The DNA for the CDR3 is TGTGCCAGCAGCCAAGAGGACAGGTTGTATGGCTACACCTTC. Protein sequence: CASSQEDRLYGYTF.

This clone was detected only a few times. The chain recombines TRBV9 with TRBJ2-1; TRBD2 aligns across 12 bases. After removal of 4 bases from V and 8 bases from J, the junction contained 10 bases not matched to a gene. The V gene's germline CDR1 is SGDLS and CDR2 YYNGEE. CDR3 length: 16 amino acids. The chain's CDR3 is CASSPHGTSGSHEQFF. Written as DNA, the CDR3 is TGTGCCAGCAGCCCGCACGGGACTAGCGGGTCCCATGAGCAGTTCTTC.

The V and J genes are TRBV5-5 and TRBJ2-7, with D possibly TRBD1 on 5 matching bases. The germline V gene encodes CDR1 SGHKS and CDR2 YYEKEE (reference sequence). CDR3 size: 15 residues. V was pared by 3 bases and J by 3 bases, with 16 bases between. The CDR3 sequence: CASSSSPTDFYEQYF. DNA for the CDR3: TGTGCCAGCAGCTCGTCCCCGACAGACTTCTACGAGCAGTACTTC. The entire variable domain, with the rest obtained from reference TRBV5-5 and TRBJ2-7, is as follows: DAGVTQSPTHLIKTRGQQVTLRCSPISGHKSVSWYQQVLGQGPQFIFQYYEKEERGRGNFPDRFSARQFPNYSSELNVNALLLGDSALYLCASSSSPTDFYEQYFGPGTRLTVT.

This chain uses TRBV4-2 with TRBJ2-3; 7 bases are shared with TRBD1. V lost 4 bases to trimming and J lost 3 bases; unmatched junction nucleotides: 7. The CDR3 runs 15 residues. Looked up from germline, CDR1 is LGHNA and CDR2 is YNFKEQ. The CDR3 here is CASSRDRVGTDTQYF. CDR3 DNA: TGTGCCAGCAGCCGAGACAGGGTTGGTACAGATACGCAGTATTTT.

V is TRBV10-2 and J is TRBJ1-5; weak D call: TRBD1 (5 bases). V lost 6 bases and J 7 bases, leaving 16 bases between the germline ends. Germline V gene lookup returns CDR1 WSHSY and CDR2 SAAADI. This CDR3 spans 14 amino acids. Here the CDR3 reads CASSYQGLGQPQHF. CDR3 in DNA: TGCGCCAGCAGCTACCAGGGTCTCGGACAGCCCCAGCATTTT.

This chain connects TRBV30 to TRBJ2-1; TRBD2 matches at 16 bases. The ends lost 7 bases at V and 4 bases at J; junction bases unmatched: 4. The CDR3 has 15 residues. Germline V gene sequence: CDR1 GTSNPN, CDR2 SVGIG (reference sequence). The CDR3: CALGTSGRDYNEQFF. In DNA, the CDR3 is TGTGCCTTGGGGACTAGCGGGAGGGATTACAATGAGCAGTTCTTC.

V and J are TRBV12-3 or TRBV12-4 and TRBJ2-7; D gene ambiguous. Trimming removed 3 bases from V and 6 bases from J, with 9 bases in between. This CDR3 spans 12 amino acids. The chain's CDR3 is CASSLAGLEQYF. The CDR3 nucleotides are TGTGCCAGCAGTTTGGCCGGGCTCGAGCAGTACTTC.

The CDR3 region has the DNA TGTGCCAGCAGCTTGGGTGTCGGGTACTACGAGCAGTACTTC. Translation gives CASSLGVGYYEQYF. This rearrangement joins TRBV5-6 to TRBJ2-7, with D unclear. Trimming shortened V by 0 bases and J by 3 bases, and 10 bases separated the two germline ends. CDR3 size: 14 residues. The V gene's germline CDR1 is SGHDT and CDR2 YYEEEE.

This clone is a singleton in its sample. The rearrangement joins TRBV6-1 to TRBJ1-4; weak D call: TRBD1 (6 bases). CDR1 MNHNS and CDR2 SASEGT come from the germline V gene. This CDR3 is 15 amino acids long. The V gene lost 2 bases and the J gene lost 3 bases, with 10 bases spanning the gap. In DNA form, the CDR3 reads TGTGCCAGCAGTGAAAACAGGGCGTCTAATGAAAAACTGTTTTTT. This encodes CASSENRASNEKLFF.

V and J are TRBV19 and TRBJ2-7, with TRBD1 identical over 7 bases. V lost 5 bases, J lost 4 bases, and 8 bases stayed unmatched. CDR1 is LNHDA, CDR2 SQIVND, per germline (reference sequence). The CDR3 loop spans 14 amino acids. The CDR3 here is CASSLTGTAYEQYF. The CDR3 nucleotides are TGTGCCAGTAGTCTGACCGGGACAGCTTACGAGCAGTACTTC.

The chain uses TRBV5-5 and TRBJ2-1; TRBD1 aligns across 8 bases. The V and J ends lost 3 bases and 4 bases, in that order; junction bases with no gene match: 9. CDR1 and CDR2 from the germline V gene are SGHKS and YYEKEE (reference sequence). This CDR3 has 16 residues. The DNA of the CDR3 is TGTGCCAGCAGCTCTCAGACAGGGGATGAATACAATGAGCAGTTCTTC. Translated: CASSSQTGDEYNEQFF. The variable domain in full, completed from reference TRBV5-5 and TRBJ2-1, reads DAGVTQSPTHLIKTRGQQVTLRCSPISGHKSVSWYQQVLGQGPQFIFQYYEKEERGRGNFPDRFSARQFPNYSSELNVNALLLGDSALYLCASSSQTGDEYNEQFFGPGTRLTVL.

This chain links TRBV5-4 with TRBJ2-7; TRBD2 agrees at 7 bases. This CDR3 has 15 residues. From germline, CDR1 is SGHNT and CDR2 YYREEE (reference sequence). The V gene end was trimmed by 0 bases and the J gene end by 3 bases; junction bases not matched to a gene: 6. CDR3 in amino acids: CASSLGLAEFYEQYF. CDR3 bases: TGTGCCAGCAGCTTGGGGCTAGCGGAATTCTACGAGCAGTACTTC.

The V gene is TRBV6-4, the J gene TRBJ2-1; D might be TRBD2 (5 bases). Germline lookup yields CDR1 MRHNA and CDR2 SNTAGT. The CDR3 extends over 15 amino acids. Trimming took 6 bases from V and 1 from J, leaving 13 bases between them. CDR3 coding DNA: TGTGCCAGCAGAAACACGGGATCTTCCTACAATGAGCAGTTCTTC. Translation: CASRNTGSSYNEQFF.

The chain carries TRBV15 and TRBJ2-2, with a possible D match to TRBD2 (6 bases). Germline lookup yields CDR1 LNHNV and CDR2 YYDKDF (reference sequence). CDR3 size: 15 residues. Trimming shortened V by 4 bases and J by 7 bases, and 16 bases separated the two germline ends. The CDR3 region is CATSNQRATGGELFF. The CDR3 coding sequence is TGTGCCACCAGCAACCAGCGGGCTACAGGCGGGGAGCTGTTTTTT. The entire variable domain, with the rest obtained from reference TRBV15 and TRBJ2-2, is as follows: DAMVIQNPRYQVTQFGKPVTLSCSQTLNHNVMYWYQQKSSQAPKLLFHYYDKDFNNEADTPDNFQSRRPNTSFCFLDIRSPGLGDTAMYLCATSNQRATGGELFFGEGSRLTVL.

The CDR3 here is CASSPSGRNTGELFF. In nucleotides, the CDR3 is TGTGCCAGCAGTCCGAGCGGACGGAACACCGGGGAGCTGTTTTTT. This chain joins TRBV28 and TRBJ2-2; possible D gene TRBD2, 5 bases. The ends were cut back, 5 bases at V and 1 base at J, with 11 bases in the middle. The CDR3 is 15 amino acids. Germline V gives CDR1 MDHEN, CDR2 SYDVKM.

V usage is TRBV5-1 and J usage is TRBJ2-7, with no clear D. The CDR3 consists of 14 residues. The germline gives CDR1 SGHRS, CDR2 YFSETQ. With 5 bases removed from V and 0 bases from J, the gap between germline ends came to 12 bases. Written as DNA, the CDR3 is TGCGCCAGCAGTCCGACCGAGAGCTCCTACGAGCAGTACTTC. This codes for CASSPTESSYEQYF.

The rearrangement joins TRBV28 to TRBJ1-2; a possible D gene is TRBD1 (5 bases). This CDR3 has 15 amino acids. The ends were cut back, 5 bases at V and 5 bases at J, with 18 bases in the middle. Germline V gives CDR1 MDHEN, CDR2 SYDVKM. CDR3 amino acids: CASSPLGRGTYGYTF. In DNA, the CDR3 is TGTGCCAGCAGTCCCCTCGGACGGGGGACGTATGGCTACACCTTC.

The chain couples TRBV18 to TRBJ1-5, with TRBD1 matching 7 bases. Germline lookup yields CDR1 KGHSH and CDR2 LQKENI. V was clipped by 8 bases and J by 5 bases; unmatched bases: 12. The length of the CDR3 is 15 residues. CDR3 DNA: TGTGCCAGCACAAATAGACCAGACAGGGATCAGCCCCAGCATTTT. Its translation is CASTNRPDRDQPQHF.

In DNA, the CDR3 is TGCAGTGCTAGTGGAACTAGCGGGAGAACAAGCAATGAGCAGTTCTTC. Its protein product is CSASGTSGRTSNEQFF. This sequence joins TRBV20-1 and TRBJ2-1; 11 bases map to TRBD2. CDR3 length: 16 residues. Per the germline V gene, CDR1 is DFQATT and CDR2 is SNEGSKA (reference sequence). Trimming took 3 bases from V and 6 from J; bases not matched to a gene: 10.

The chain employs TRBV5-1 and TRBJ2-2; D is ambiguous. Trimming took 0 bases from V and 1 from J, leaving 7 bases between them. The V gene's germline CDR1 is SGHRS and CDR2 YFSETQ. This CDR3 has 15 amino acids. This CDR3 reads CASSLAQLNTGELFF. Here the CDR3 DNA reads TGCGCCAGCAGCTTGGCACAGTTGAACACCGGGGAGCTGTTTTTT.

This clone was seen a single time. The chain employs TRBV9 and TRBJ2-2; TRBD2 aligns across 7 bases. In germline, CDR1 is SGDLS, CDR2 YYNGEE. The length of the CDR3 is 15 residues. Trimming cost V 0 bases and J 8 bases; bases outside gene matches: 7. CDR3 in amino acids: CASSVDGTTRGELFF. DNA of the CDR3: TGTGCCAGCAGCGTAGACGGGACTACCAGGGGGGAGCTGTTTTTT.

The chain couples TRBV11-2 to TRBJ2-7; 15 bases map to TRBD2. CDR1 SGHAT and CDR2 FQNNGV come from the germline V gene. The CDR3 totals 15 residues. The trim removed 6 bases at V and 6 bases at J, leaving 6 bases unmatched. The CDR3 protein is CASSMGLAGGGEQYF. The DNA of the CDR3 is TGTGCCAGCAGTATGGGACTAGCGGGAGGTGGCGAGCAGTACTTC.

The rearrangement uses TRBV3-1 (or the pseudogene TRBV3-2) and TRBJ2-5; D may match TRBD1 or TRBD2 (5 bases each). The CDR3 loop spans 13 amino acids. Germline-derived CDR1 and CDR2 are LGHDT and YNNKEL (reference sequence). Trimming cost V 5 bases and J 5 bases, with 12 bases left between them. The DNA for the CDR3 is TGTGCCAGCAGCAGACGACAGCGGGAGACCCAGTACTTC. Amino acids: CASSRRQRETQYF.

The chain combines TRBV6-5 with TRBJ1-2; maybe TRBD1 (5 bases). The CDR3 loop spans 15 amino acids. Trimming took 7 bases from V and 3 from J, leaving 18 bases between them. CDR1 and CDR2 from the germline V gene are MNHEY and SVGAGI. The CDR3 loop reads CASNLMIGGDYGYTF. Written as DNA, the CDR3 is TGTGCCAGCAACCTGATGATCGGAGGGGACTATGGCTACACCTTC.

This clone was seen only once. The chain employs TRBV7-3 and TRBJ2-1; 8 bases are shared with TRBD2. The CDR3 is 13 amino acids. The germline gives CDR1 SGHTA, CDR2 FQGTGA. V was clipped by 4 bases and J by 10 bases; unmatched bases: 6. The CDR3: CASSSVSGKEQFF. The CDR3, as DNA: TGTGCCAGCAGCTCGGTTAGCGGGAAGGAGCAGTTCTTC.

The chain recombines TRBV18 with TRBJ2-3; the D call may be TRBD1 or TRBD2 (5 bases each). V was pared by 5 bases and J by 0 bases, with 15 bases between. This CDR3 comprises 16 residues. Germline CDR1 and CDR2: KGHSH and LQKENI. CDR3 sequence (DNA): TGTGCCAGCTCATCGCAGGGACCCCCTAGCACAGATACGCAGTATTTT. Its translation is CASSSQGPPSTDTQYF.

This clone occurred once. The chain employs TRBV5-1 and TRBJ1-4; D gene ambiguous. This CDR3 has 12 residues. Germline V CDR1 and CDR2: SGHRS, YFSETQ. The germline V and J ends were trimmed by 1 base and 10 bases, with 8 bases remaining between them. The DNA for the CDR3 is TGCGCCAGCAGCTTGTGGGAAGGAAAACTGTTTTTT. This codes for CASSLWEGKLFF. The variable domain in full, with the rest retrieved from reference TRBV5-1 and TRBJ1-4, is KAGVTQTPRYLIKTRGQQVTLSCSPISGHRSVSWYQQTPGQGLQFLFEYFSETQRNKGNFPGRFSGRQFSNSRSEMNVSTLELGDSALYLCASSLWEGKLFFGSGTQLSVL.

A single count supports this clone. This rearrangement joins TRBV19 to TRBJ2-2, with a tentative D call TRBD1 (5 bases). CDR1 is LNHDA and CDR2 is SQIVND in the germline V gene (reference sequence). The V end was cut by 5 bases, the J end by 6 bases, with 19 bases between. The CDR3 is 16 residues long. The CDR3 coding sequence is TGTGCCAGTAGTCTGTTGCCTAGGGGAAGGGCCGGGGAGCTGTTTTTT. The encoded protein is CASSLLPRGRAGELFF.

This sequence joins TRBV18 and TRBJ2-5, with TRBD2 matching over 12 bases. Germline V gene sequence: CDR1 KGHSH, CDR2 LQKENI. V shed 2 bases, J shed 4 bases, and the junction held 2 bases outside the gene matches. This CDR3 spans 15 amino acids. CDR3 in DNA: TGTGCCAGCTCACCAGGGACTAGCGGGCGAGAGACCCAGTACTTC. This gives the protein CASSPGTSGRETQYF.

The rearrangement links TRBV2 to TRBJ1-1, with no clear D. This CDR3 is built from 13 residues. Trimming took 7 bases from V and 0 from J, leaving 9 bases between them. Germline V gives CDR1 SNHLY, CDR2 FYNNEI. DNA of the CDR3: TGTGCCAGCAAATCGGCCATGAACACTGAAGCTTTCTTT. It yields the protein CASKSAMNTEAFF.

The gene calls are TRBV7-9 and TRBJ2-2, with 9 bases aligning to TRBD2. CDR1 and CDR2 (germline): SEHNR, FQNEAQ (reference sequence). The CDR3 extends over 17 amino acids. Trimming removed 5 bases from V and 8 bases from J; junction bases left unmatched: 15. CDR3 sequence reads: CASSDPTSGALLGELFF. The CDR3 nucleotides are TGTGCCAGCAGCGACCCGACTAGCGGAGCCCTTCTTGGGGAGCTGTTTTTT.

The chain employs TRBV30 and TRBJ1-1, with D possibly matching TRBD1 (5 bases). Germline-derived CDR1 and CDR2 are GTSNPN and SVGIG (reference sequence). Trimming cost V 5 bases and J 1 base, with 17 bases left between them. The CDR3 runs to 15 residues. The CDR3 nucleotides read TGTGCCTGGTGTCCATTCGGGCAGGGGAACACTGAAGCTTTCTTT. Translating it yields CAWCPFGQGNTEAFF.